This T cell receptor beta chain stems from a study of cytomegalovirus exposure and HLA in healthy donors. Study outcomes and limitations: That first-cohort TCR clusters tended to co-occur in the roughly 130 validation repertoires was found in a later analysis. In vitro data verified a few CMV-associated chains as specific for CMV antigens.

This clone came up once. The antigen is undetermined. The germline gives CDR1 SGHKS, CDR2 YYEKEE (reference sequence). CDR3 length equals 17 residues. The V and J ends lost 4 bases and 4 bases, in that order; junction bases with no gene match: 5. Libraries were prepared by immunoSEQ multiplex PCR; TCRdb keeps only in-frame clonotypes and omits some of them. The repertoire includes around 49,000 clones, about 93% of them detected once, and approximately 8% sits in the top ten. The V and J genes are TRBV5-5 and TRBJ2-1, with 16 bases aligning to TRBD2. The clonotype originates from a woman between 18 and 30 years old in good health and CMV-seropositive. Material: PBMCs. In nucleotides, the CDR3 is TGTGCCAGCAGCCATGGGACTAGCGGGAGGGCATACAATGAGCAGTTCTTC. This translates into CASSHGTSGRAYNEQFF.